Shown below are 10 T cell receptor beta chains from a single sample sequenced in a study of shared clonotypes between healthy human individuals. The repertoire was sequenced with immunoSEQ multiplex PCR; TCRdb's copy has only in-frame clones and lacks some. Counted here are approximately 1.1 million clones, 75% to 80% occurring once; the ten biggest clones make up approximately 0.5%. Sequenced material: memory CD4+ T cells from PBMCs. The subset denotes: CD45RA-negative fraction. These receptors all stem from a man between 18 and 29 years old in good health. Some clones in this sample may be carry-over from other donors' samples.

This sequence joins TRBV5-1 and TRBJ1-4, with D maybe TRBD1 (6 bases). Deletions cut 3 bases from V and 8 bases from J, with 14 bases between. Germline V CDR1 and CDR2: SGHRS, YFSETQ. The CDR3 is 14 residues long. The CDR3 nucleotides are TGCGCCAGCAGCTACGGGACAAACCGCGAAAAACTGTTTTTT. This gives the protein CASSYGTNREKLFF. Combining the CDR3 with reference TRBV5-1 and TRBJ1-4 gives the whole variable domain KAGVTQTPRYLIKTRGQQVTLSCSPISGHRSVSWYQQTPGQGLQFLFEYFSETQRNKGNFPGRFSGRQFSNSRSEMNVSTLELGDSALYLCASSYGTNREKLFFGSGTQLSVL.

The rearrangement links TRBV27 to TRBJ2-5; D perhaps matches TRBD1 (6 bases). The V end was cut by 4 bases, the J end by 4 bases, with 16 bases between. CDR1 is MNHEY and CDR2 is SMNVEV in the germline V gene (reference sequence). The CDR3 is 15 residues long. The CDR3 bases are TGTGCCAGCAGTTCCCTTCAGGGGCTCAGAGAGACCCAGTACTTC. Protein: CASSSLQGLRETQYF.

The genes are TRBV6-5 and TRBJ1-1; 7 positions match TRBD1. This CDR3 is 15 amino acids long. V lost 8 bases and J lost 0; bases outside the gene matches: 9. The germline CDR1 and CDR2 sequences are MNHEY and SVGAGI. The CDR3 here is CASRVGGAMNTEAFF. The CDR3 bases are TGTGCCAGCCGAGTAGGGGGCGCGATGAACACTGAAGCTTTCTTT.

This clone was detected only a few times. V and J are TRBV5-4 and TRBJ2-5; D not certain. This CDR3 has 14 amino acids. Deletions cut 0 bases from V and 2 bases from J, with 8 bases between. Germline loops: CDR1 SGHNT, CDR2 YYREEE (reference sequence). The CDR3 bases are TGTGCCAGCAGCTTGGGTATAGGGCAAGAGACCCAGTACTTC. Residues: CASSLGIGQETQYF.

Only a few counts were recorded for this clone. V usage is TRBV28 and J usage is TRBJ1-5; 8 positions agree with TRBD1. The length of the CDR3 is 14 residues. The germline gives CDR1 MDHEN, CDR2 SYDVKM. Losses at the gene ends were 5 bases for V and 5 bases for J; bases not matched to a gene: 5. The CDR3 sequence is CASSPGQGYQPQHF. CDR3 nucleotide sequence: TGTGCCAGCAGTCCTGGACAGGGATATCAGCCCCAGCATTTT.

This chain connects TRBV19 to TRBJ1-1; tentatively, D is TRBD1 (6 bases). The CDR3 loop spans 15 amino acids. Trimming took off 3 bases at V and 1 base at J, with 12 bases between the two ends. CDR1 LNHDA and CDR2 SQIVND come from the germline V gene (reference sequence). CDR3 DNA: TGTGCCAGTAGTATTGGGGGCAGTTGGAACACTGAAGCTTTCTTT. Amino acids: CASSIGGSWNTEAFF.

V usage is TRBV5-4 and J usage is TRBJ2-7; D unclear. This CDR3 has 15 amino acids. The V gene's germline CDR1 is SGHNT and CDR2 YYREEE (reference sequence). Trimming stripped 0 bases from V and 6 bases from J, with 16 bases between. CDR3 DNA: TGTGCCAGCAGCTTGGTCAACCGAGATATTAGCGAGCAGTACTTC. Translated, it gives CASSLVNRDISEQYF.

The chain employs TRBV5-5 and TRBJ1-5; TRBD1 might be the D (5 bases). Germline lookup yields CDR1 SGHKS and CDR2 YYEKEE (reference sequence). The ends were cut back, 2 bases at V and 7 bases at J, with 19 bases in the middle. The CDR3 has 16 amino acids. CDR3 nucleotide sequence: TGTGCCAGCAGCTTACAGGTCGCTTCCGTGGGACAGCCCCAGCATTTT. This codes for CASSLQVASVGQPQHF.

This clone appeared a few times. CDR3 sequence (DNA): TGCGCCAGCAGAGAGGCAAGGACAGGGGAAGAAAAACTGTTTTTT. Encoded protein: CASREARTGEEKLFF. The V and J genes are TRBV5-1 and TRBJ1-4; 9 bases fit TRBD1. This CDR3 spans 15 amino acids. Germline V CDR1 and CDR2: SGHRS, YFSETQ. Trimming cost V 5 bases and J 8 bases; bases outside gene matches: 10. Drawing the rest from reference TRBV5-1 and TRBJ1-4, the complete variable domain is KAGVTQTPRYLIKTRGQQVTLSCSPISGHRSVSWYQQTPGQGLQFLFEYFSETQRNKGNFPGRFSGRQFSNSRSEMNVSTLELGDSALYLCASREARTGEEKLFFGSGTQLSVL.

The chain has TRBV30 and TRBJ1-3; D gene ambiguous. V dropped 4 bases and J dropped 6 bases, with 7 bases sitting between them. Germline assignment: CDR1 GTSNPN and CDR2 SVGIG (reference sequence). The CDR3 is 11 amino acids. The CDR3 loop reads CAWMRENTIYF. CDR3 nucleotides: TGTGCCTGGATGAGGGAAAACACCATATATTTT.